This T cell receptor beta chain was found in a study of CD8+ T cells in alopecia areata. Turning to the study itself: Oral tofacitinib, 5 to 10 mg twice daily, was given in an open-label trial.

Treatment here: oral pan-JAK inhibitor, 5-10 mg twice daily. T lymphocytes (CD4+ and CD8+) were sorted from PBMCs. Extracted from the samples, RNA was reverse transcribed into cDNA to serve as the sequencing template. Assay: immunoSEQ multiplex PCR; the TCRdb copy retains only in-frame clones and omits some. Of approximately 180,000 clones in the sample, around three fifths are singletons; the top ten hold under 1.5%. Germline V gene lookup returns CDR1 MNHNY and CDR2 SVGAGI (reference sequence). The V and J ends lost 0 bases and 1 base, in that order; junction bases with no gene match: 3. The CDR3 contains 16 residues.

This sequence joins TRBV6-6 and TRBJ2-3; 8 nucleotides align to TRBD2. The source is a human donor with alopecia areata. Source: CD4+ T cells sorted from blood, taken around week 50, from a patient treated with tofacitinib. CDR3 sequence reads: CASSYSRGARTDTQYF. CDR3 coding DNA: TGTGCCAGCAGTTACTCGCGGGGGGCTCGCACAGATACGCAGTATTTT.